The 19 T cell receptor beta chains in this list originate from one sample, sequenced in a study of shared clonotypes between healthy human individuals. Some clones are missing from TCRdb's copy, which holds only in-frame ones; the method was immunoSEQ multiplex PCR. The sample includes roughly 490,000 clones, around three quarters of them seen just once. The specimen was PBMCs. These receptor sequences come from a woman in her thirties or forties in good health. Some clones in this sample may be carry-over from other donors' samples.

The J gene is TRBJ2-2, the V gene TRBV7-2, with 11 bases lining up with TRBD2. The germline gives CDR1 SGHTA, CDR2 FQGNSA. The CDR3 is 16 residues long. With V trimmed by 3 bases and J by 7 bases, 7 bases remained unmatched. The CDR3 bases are TGTGCCAGCAGCTTGAGACTAGCGGGATCGGTCGGGGAGCTGTTTTTT. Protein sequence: CASSLRLAGSVGELFF.

The CDR3 DNA follows: TGTGCCAGCAGTGAAGCTGGGGCGGGAGGCGGGTACGAGCAGTACTTC. Amino acids: CASSEAGAGGGYEQYF. The chain recombines TRBV2 with TRBJ2-7; 8 bases fit TRBD2. Per the germline V gene, CDR1 is SNHLY and CDR2 is FYNNEI. V was pared by 0 bases and J by 4 bases, with 8 bases of the junction left unmatched. This CDR3 spans 16 amino acids.

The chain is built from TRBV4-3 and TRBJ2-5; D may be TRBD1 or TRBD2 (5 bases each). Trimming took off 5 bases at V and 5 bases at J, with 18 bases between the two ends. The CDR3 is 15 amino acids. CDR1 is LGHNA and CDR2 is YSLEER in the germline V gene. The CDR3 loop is CASSVLTGDGETQYF. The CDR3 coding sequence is TGCGCCAGCAGCGTACTTACCGGGGACGGGGAGACCCAGTACTTC.

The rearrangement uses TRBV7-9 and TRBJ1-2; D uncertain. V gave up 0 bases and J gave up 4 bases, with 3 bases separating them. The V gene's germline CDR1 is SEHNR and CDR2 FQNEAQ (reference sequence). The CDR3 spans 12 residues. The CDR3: CASSLAPYGYTF. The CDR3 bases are TGTGCCAGCAGCTTAGCCCCCTATGGCTACACCTTC. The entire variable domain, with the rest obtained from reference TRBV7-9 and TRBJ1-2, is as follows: DTGVSQNPRHKITKRGQNVTFRCDPISEHNRLYWYRQTLGQGPEFLTYFQNEAQLEKSRLLSDRFSAERPKGSFSTLEIQRTEQGDSAMYLCASSLAPYGYTFGSGTRLTVV.

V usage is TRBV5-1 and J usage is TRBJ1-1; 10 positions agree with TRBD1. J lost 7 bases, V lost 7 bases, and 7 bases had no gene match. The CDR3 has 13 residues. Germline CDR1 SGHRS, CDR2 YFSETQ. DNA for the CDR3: TGCGCCAGCTCCCTCGGACAGGGGGGTGAAGCTTTCTTT. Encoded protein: CASSLGQGGEAFF.

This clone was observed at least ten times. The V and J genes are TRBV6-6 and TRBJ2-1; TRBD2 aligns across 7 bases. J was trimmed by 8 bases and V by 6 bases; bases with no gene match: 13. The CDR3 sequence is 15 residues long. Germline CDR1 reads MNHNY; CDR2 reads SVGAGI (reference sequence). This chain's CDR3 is CASSRTRIYLDEQFF. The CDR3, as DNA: TGTGCCAGCAGCCGGACTAGAATATACCTCGATGAGCAGTTCTTC.

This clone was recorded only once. As DNA, the CDR3 is TGTGCCAGCAGTTTATCGAGATCGGGGCCTACAAGGAAGATTGGGGCTTTCTTT. Protein: CASSLSRSGPTRKIGAFF. V is TRBV28 and J is TRBJ1-1; D may be TRBD1 (5 bases). The CDR3 runs 18 residues. CDR1 is MDHEN and CDR2 is SYDVKM in the germline V gene. Trimming left V 1 base short and J 11 bases short, with 29 bases between.

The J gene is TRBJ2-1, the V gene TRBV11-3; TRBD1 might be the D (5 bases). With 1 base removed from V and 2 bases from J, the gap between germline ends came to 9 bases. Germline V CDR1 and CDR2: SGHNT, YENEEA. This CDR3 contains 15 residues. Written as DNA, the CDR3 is TGTGCCAGCAGCTTAGTTGACAGCCCCTACAATGAGCAGTTCTTC. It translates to CASSLVDSPYNEQFF.

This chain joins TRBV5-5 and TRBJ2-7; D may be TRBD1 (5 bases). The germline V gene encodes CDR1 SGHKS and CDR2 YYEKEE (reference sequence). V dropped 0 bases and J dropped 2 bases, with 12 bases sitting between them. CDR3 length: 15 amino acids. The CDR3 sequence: CASSLAGSNAYEQYF. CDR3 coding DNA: TGTGCCAGCAGCTTGGCAGGGTCAAACGCCTACGAGCAGTACTTC.

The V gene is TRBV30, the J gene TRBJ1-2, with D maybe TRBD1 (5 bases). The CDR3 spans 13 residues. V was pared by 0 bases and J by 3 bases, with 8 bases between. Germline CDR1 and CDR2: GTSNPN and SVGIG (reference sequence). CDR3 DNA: TGTGCCTGGAGTGTGGGCAGGGACTATGGCTACACCTTC. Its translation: CAWSVGRDYGYTF.

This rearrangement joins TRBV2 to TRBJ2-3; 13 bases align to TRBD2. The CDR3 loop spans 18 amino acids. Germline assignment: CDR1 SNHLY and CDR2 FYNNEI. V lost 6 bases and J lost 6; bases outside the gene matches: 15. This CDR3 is CASRLGTSGTPRRDTQYF. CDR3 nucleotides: TGTGCCAGCAGACTCGGGACTAGCGGGACTCCCCGGAGGGATACGCAGTATTTT.

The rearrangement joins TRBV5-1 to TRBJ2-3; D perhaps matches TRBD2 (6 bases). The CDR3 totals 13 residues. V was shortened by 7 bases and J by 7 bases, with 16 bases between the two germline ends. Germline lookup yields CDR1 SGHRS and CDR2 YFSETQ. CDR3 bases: TGCGCCAGCTCGACTAGGAGTCCACATACGCAGTATTTT. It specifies CASSTRSPHTQYF. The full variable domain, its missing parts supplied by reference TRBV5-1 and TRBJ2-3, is KAGVTQTPRYLIKTRGQQVTLSCSPISGHRSVSWYQQTPGQGLQFLFEYFSETQRNKGNFPGRFSGRQFSNSRSEMNVSTLELGDSALYLCASSTRSPHTQYFGPGTRLTVL.

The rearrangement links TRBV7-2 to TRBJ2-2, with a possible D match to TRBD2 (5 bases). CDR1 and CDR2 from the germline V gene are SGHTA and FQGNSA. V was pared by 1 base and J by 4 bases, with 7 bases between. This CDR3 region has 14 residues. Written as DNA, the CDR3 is TGTGCCAGCAGCTTAGTTCGGGGCACCGGGGAGCTGTTTTTT. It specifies CASSLVRGTGELFF.

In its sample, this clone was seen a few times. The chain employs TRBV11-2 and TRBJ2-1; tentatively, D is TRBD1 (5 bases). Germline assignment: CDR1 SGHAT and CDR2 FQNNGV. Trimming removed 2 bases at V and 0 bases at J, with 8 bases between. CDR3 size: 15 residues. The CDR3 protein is CASSLWQGSYNEQFF. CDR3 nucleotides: TGTGCCAGCAGCTTATGGCAGGGCTCCTACAATGAGCAGTTCTTC.

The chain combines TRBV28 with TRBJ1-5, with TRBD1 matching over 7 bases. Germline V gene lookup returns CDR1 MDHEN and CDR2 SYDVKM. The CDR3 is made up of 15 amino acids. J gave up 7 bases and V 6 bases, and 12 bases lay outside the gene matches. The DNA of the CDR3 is TGTGCCAGCAGGCCCACTAGGGGGCTACGGCAGCCCCAGCATTTT. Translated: CASRPTRGLRQPQHF.

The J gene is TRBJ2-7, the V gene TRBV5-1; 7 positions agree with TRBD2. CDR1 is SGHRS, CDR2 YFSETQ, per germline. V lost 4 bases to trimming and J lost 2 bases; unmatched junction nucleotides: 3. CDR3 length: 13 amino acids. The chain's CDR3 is CASSRSGTYEQYF. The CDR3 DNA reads TGCGCCAGCAGCCGCAGCGGGACCTACGAGCAGTACTTC. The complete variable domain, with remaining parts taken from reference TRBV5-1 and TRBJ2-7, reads KAGVTQTPRYLIKTRGQQVTLSCSPISGHRSVSWYQQTPGQGLQFLFEYFSETQRNKGNFPGRFSGRQFSNSRSEMNVSTLELGDSALYLCASSRSGTYEQYFGPGTRLTVT.

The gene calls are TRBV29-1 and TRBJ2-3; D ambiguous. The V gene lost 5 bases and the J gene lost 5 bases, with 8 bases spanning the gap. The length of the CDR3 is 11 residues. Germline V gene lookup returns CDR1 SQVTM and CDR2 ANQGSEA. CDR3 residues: CSVSLGDTQYF. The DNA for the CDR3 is TGCAGCGTTTCCTTGGGAGATACGCAGTATTTT.

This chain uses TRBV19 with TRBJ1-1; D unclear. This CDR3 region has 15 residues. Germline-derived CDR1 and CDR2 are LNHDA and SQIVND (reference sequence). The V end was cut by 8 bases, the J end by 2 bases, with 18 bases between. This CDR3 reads CASSSGNSINTEAFF. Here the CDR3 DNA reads TGTGCCAGTTCTAGTGGAAACTCAATTAACACTGAAGCTTTCTTT.

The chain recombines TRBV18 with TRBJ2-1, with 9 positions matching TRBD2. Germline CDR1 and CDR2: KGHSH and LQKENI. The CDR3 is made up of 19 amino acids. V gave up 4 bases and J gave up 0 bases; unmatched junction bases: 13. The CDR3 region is CASSLFLAGTSNSYNEQFF. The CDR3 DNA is TGTGCCAGCTCACTCTTCCTAGCGGGAACCTCGAACTCCTACAATGAGCAGTTCTTC.